The 29 T cell receptor beta chains below were found in one sample sequenced in a study of T cells in Graves' hyperthyroidism and ophthalmopathy. Amplification yielded TCR beta CDR3 regions, with RNA transcripts as the source. In the first-round RT-PCR of the TCR CDR3, the HTBI primer set was used. MiXCR, applied by TCRdb to the multiplex PCR reads, yields one record per CDR3 protein. This sample has approximately 610,000 distinct CDR3 sequences, with roughly 15% found just once. The specimen sequenced was blood. The receptors derive from a woman aged 40 to 55 with Graves' ophthalmopathy.

This clonotype has a count of ten or more. J is TRBJ2-5 and V is TRBV28; possible D gene TRBD1, 6 bases. Germline CDR1 is MDHEN and CDR2 is SYDVKM. This CDR3 contains 14 residues. V dropped 5 bases and J dropped 5 bases, with 15 bases sitting between them. CDR3: CASSTLTGRETQYF. CDR3 DNA: TGTGCCAGCAGTACCCTGACAGGTCGCGAGACCCAGTACTTC.

There are many counts of this clonotype. The gene calls are TRBV20-1 and TRBJ2-5, with 10 bases identical to TRBD2. The V and J ends lost 5 bases and 7 bases, in that order; junction bases with no gene match: 4. There are 12 residues in the CDR3. Germline CDR1 reads DFQATT; CDR2 reads SNEGSKA (reference sequence). In DNA, the CDR3 is TGCAGTGCTTCTAGCGGGAGTGGGACCCAGTACTTC. This gives the protein CSASSGSGTQYF.

Here the CDR3 reads CASSSTKQGRSQPQHF. The DNA for the CDR3 is TGTGCCAGCAGCTCAACTAAACAGGGTCGGAGTCAGCCCCAGCATTTT. The V gene is TRBV5-6, the J gene TRBJ1-5; a weak D match, TRBD1 (6 bases). CDR1 is SGHDT and CDR2 is YYEEEE in the germline V gene. Trimming took off 3 bases at V and 6 bases at J, with 19 bases between the two ends. CDR3 length: 16 residues.

This clonotype showed up many times. This chain joins TRBV6-2 or TRBV6-3 and TRBJ1-1, with D possibly matching TRBD1 (6 bases). Trimming cost V 5 bases and J 8 bases, with 12 bases left between them. This CDR3 is 12 amino acids long. Germline CDR1 reads MNHEY; CDR2 reads SVGEGT. The CDR3 DNA is TGTGCCAGCAGTCCGGGGGCGACCGAAGCTTTCTTT. This sequence encodes CASSPGATEAFF.

This clonotype was seen many times. The chain links TRBV29-1 to TRBJ2-3, with D perhaps TRBD2 (5 bases). CDR3 size: 12 residues. CDR1 SQVTM and CDR2 ANQGSEA come from the germline V gene. Trimming stripped 7 bases from V and 6 bases from J, with 14 bases between. The CDR3 loop is CSGALGADTQYF. The CDR3 bases are TGCAGCGGCGCGCTGGGAGCGGATACGCAGTATTTT.

The rearrangement uses TRBV6-5 and TRBJ2-2; 11 bases line up with TRBD1. J gave up 5 bases and V 4 bases, and 6 bases lay outside the gene matches. Germline V gene data show CDR1 as MNHEY and CDR2 as SVGAGI. The CDR3 extends over 16 amino acids. This CDR3 reads CASSSLGTGGTGELFF. The DNA for the CDR3 is TGTGCCAGCAGTTCGCTTGGGACAGGGGGGACCGGGGAGCTGTTTTTT.

This clonotype was seen at least ten times. V and J are TRBV29-1 and TRBJ2-7; 10 bases are a match to TRBD2. Germline CDR1 reads SQVTM; CDR2 reads ANQGSEA. The CDR3 is 13 amino acids. The V gene end was trimmed by 7 bases and the J gene end by 3 bases; junction bases not matched to a gene: 6. The CDR3 region has the DNA TGCAGCGGGTTTCTAGCGGGAGACTACGAGCAGTACTTC. This translates into CSGFLAGDYEQYF.

This clonotype was counted at least ten times. The gene calls are TRBV6-2 or TRBV6-3 and TRBJ1-5; D not resolved. Germline-derived CDR1 and CDR2 are MNHEY and SVGEGT. This CDR3 is built from 11 residues. V was trimmed by 3 bases and J by 9 bases, leaving 6 bases between them. CDR3 sequence: CASSYDGPQHF. The CDR3 DNA reads TGTGCCAGCAGTTATGATGGGCCCCAGCATTTT.

The chain has TRBV6-1 and TRBJ2-7; TRBD2 aligns across 7 bases. From germline, CDR1 is MNHNS and CDR2 SASEGT. J lost 1 base, V lost 1 base, and 4 bases had no gene match. This CDR3 comprises 15 residues. The CDR3 here is CASSEVAGDSYEQYF. The CDR3 DNA sequence: TGTGCCAGCAGTGAAGTAGCGGGCGATTCCTACGAGCAGTACTTC.

The genes are TRBV28 and TRBJ1-5, with 7 bases identical to TRBD1. There are 12 residues in the CDR3. The V gene end was trimmed by 3 bases and the J gene end by 9 bases; junction bases not matched to a gene: 2. Germline V CDR1 and CDR2: MDHEN, SYDVKM. The CDR3 bases are TGTGCCAGCAGTTTTTCAGGGGGGCCCCAGCATTTT. Encoded protein: CASSFSGGPQHF. Looking up the rest from reference TRBV28 and TRBJ1-5 gives the full variable domain: DVKVTQSSRYLVKRTGEKVFLECVQDMDHENMFWYRQDPGLGLRLIYFSYDVKMKEKGDIPEGYSVSREKKERFSLILESASTNQTSMYLCASSFSGGPQHFGDGTRLSIL.

J is TRBJ2-7 and V is TRBV29-1; 8 nucleotides agree with TRBD2. CDR1 is SQVTM, CDR2 ANQGSEA, per germline. After removal of 3 bases from V and 0 bases from J, the junction contained 7 bases not matched to a gene. The CDR3 spans 15 residues. In nucleotides, the CDR3 is TGCAGCGTTGAGGTGCGGGAGGTTTTCTCCTACGAGCAGTACTTC. Translating it yields CSVEVREVFSYEQYF.

This clonotype occurred many times. The J gene is TRBJ2-2, the V gene TRBV6-4; D unclear. Per the germline V gene, CDR1 is MRHNA and CDR2 is SNTAGT. Trimming shortened V by 4 bases and J by 3 bases, and 6 bases separated the two germline ends. The CDR3 consists of 13 residues. The CDR3 reads CASSGRDTGELFF. For the CDR3, the DNA is TGTGCCAGCAGTGGCCGGGACACCGGGGAGCTGTTTTTT.

V usage is TRBV5-1 and J usage is TRBJ1-1; tentatively, D is TRBD1 (5 bases). The germline V gene encodes CDR1 SGHRS and CDR2 YFSETQ. The CDR3 runs 18 residues. The germline V and J ends were trimmed by 3 bases and 0 bases, with 21 bases remaining between them. Written as DNA, the CDR3 is TGCGCCAGCAGCTGGGTGGCAGGGAGCTCATTCATGAACACTGAAGCTTTCTTT. It specifies CASSWVAGSSFMNTEAFF.

This clonotype came up a few times. The chain recombines TRBV5-8 with TRBJ2-2, with a tentative D call TRBD2 (5 bases). The CDR3 consists of 15 residues. V lost 2 bases to trimming and J lost 5 bases, with 13 bases between them. Germline V CDR1 and CDR2: SGHTS, YDEGEE. In DNA form, the CDR3 reads TGTGCCAGCAGCTTAGGCCCCCCGGGGACCGGGGAGCTGTTTTTT. It encodes CASSLGPPGTGELFF.

This clonotype was detected a few times. This chain uses TRBV4-3 with TRBJ1-2; D not certain. The CDR3 sequence is 12 residues long. The V gene's germline CDR1 is LGHNA and CDR2 YSLEER. The V end lost 4 bases, the J end lost 6 bases, and 9 bases lay between the germline ends. CDR3 residues: CASSRAGNGYTF. The CDR3, as DNA: TGCGCCAGCAGCCGTGCGGGTAATGGCTACACCTTC.

This clonotype was seen ten or more times. This chain connects TRBV30 to TRBJ2-2; no reliable D call. The CDR3 length is 13 residues. Trimming shortened V by 5 bases and J by 1 base, and 8 bases separated the two germline ends. CDR1 GTSNPN and CDR2 SVGIG come from the germline V gene (reference sequence). The CDR3 region is CAWGQWNTGELFF. CDR3 DNA: TGTGCCTGGGGCCAATGGAACACCGGGGAGCTGTTTTTT.

This clonotype was found many times. The chain links TRBV5-1 to TRBJ2-7; possible D gene TRBD1, 5 bases. V was clipped by 6 bases and J by 2 bases, with 9 bases between them. CDR3 length: 12 residues. Germline V gene sequence: CDR1 SGHRS, CDR2 YFSETQ. The CDR3 DNA sequence: TGCGCCAGCACGGACACAACCTACGAGCAGTACTTC. Its protein product is CASTDTTYEQYF.

This clonotype was seen a handful of times. The chain employs TRBV28 and TRBJ2-2; D is possibly TRBD1 or TRBD2 (5 bases each). V lost 6 bases and J 0 bases, leaving 14 bases between the germline ends. Germline V gene lookup returns CDR1 MDHEN and CDR2 SYDVKM. The CDR3 totals 16 residues. The CDR3 loop reads CASRGVDWTNTGELFF. CDR3 DNA sequence: TGTGCCAGCAGGGGGGTGGACTGGACGAACACCGGGGAGCTGTTTTTT.

This sequence joins TRBV6-1 and TRBJ1-1; the D gene is possibly TRBD1 (6 bases). The CDR3 extends over 15 amino acids. Germline V gives CDR1 MNHNS, CDR2 SASEGT. Trimming cost V 6 bases and J 5 bases, with 19 bases left between them. DNA for the CDR3: TGTGCCAGCAGGTTGGGGGCTCGGGGCGAGACTGAAGCTTTCTTT. As protein: CASRLGARGETEAFF.

Notes on this clonotype: The junction and the germline gene differ at one end; a read error may be behind it. The chain recombines TRBV20-1 with TRBJ2-4; D may be TRBD1 (5 bases). Germline assignment: CDR1 DFQATT and CDR2 SNEGSKA (reference sequence). This CDR3 contains 14 residues. CDR3 in amino acids: CSAGEVAGKNIQYF. CDR3 DNA sequence: TGCAGTGCTGGAGAGGTGGCAGGGAAAAACATTCAGTACTTC.

The CDR3 region has the DNA TGTGCCAGCAGACAAGTCCTGGACACCATATATTTT. Translating gives CASRQVLDTIYF. V usage is TRBV6-2 or TRBV6-3 and J usage is TRBJ1-3; D is unclear. The V end was cut by 6 bases, the J end by 8 bases, with 11 bases between. The CDR3 loop spans 12 amino acids. Germline assignment: CDR1 MNHEY and CDR2 SVGEGT.

On this clonotype itself: A much larger clone sits a single nucleotide away, making a read error possible. This CDR3 is CASSSWHDNKPQHF. CDR3 coding DNA: TGTGCCAGCAGTAGCTGGCACGACAATAAGCCCCAGCATTTT. The chain uses TRBV25-1 and TRBJ1-5; no clear D. The length of the CDR3 is 14 residues. Germline V gives CDR1 MGHDK, CDR2 SYGVNS.

The V call is TRBV9, the J call TRBJ1-1; D gene uncertain. Trimming stripped 4 bases from V and 2 bases from J, with 9 bases between. The germline V gene encodes CDR1 SGDLS and CDR2 YYNGEE. The CDR3 totals 13 residues. The CDR3 sequence: CASSPRHNTEAFF. In DNA form, the CDR3 reads TGTGCCAGCAGCCCAAGACACAACACTGAAGCTTTCTTT.

This clonotype was counted between two and nine times. The chain joins TRBV11-2 to TRBJ2-5, with D maybe TRBD1 (6 bases). Germline V lookup: CDR1 SGHAT, CDR2 FQNNGV. The CDR3 is 16 residues long. The ends were cut back, 5 bases at V and 2 bases at J, with 18 bases in the middle. CDR3 region: CASSEGEAGVQETQYF. The CDR3 DNA reads TGTGCCAGCAGCGAGGGCGAGGCAGGGGTTCAAGAGACCCAGTACTTC.

This clonotype was seen ten or more times. This chain links TRBV15 with TRBJ1-1; a weak D match, TRBD1 (5 bases). Germline-derived CDR1 and CDR2 are LNHNV and YYDKDF (reference sequence). There are 13 residues in the CDR3. With 5 bases removed from V and 5 bases from J, the gap between germline ends came to 12 bases. CDR3 region: CATSPQGGTEAFF. The DNA of the CDR3 is TGTGCCACCAGCCCCCAGGGCGGGACTGAAGCTTTCTTT.

This clonotype was seen a few times. This chain links TRBV24-1 with TRBJ2-7; maybe TRBD1 (6 bases). V was trimmed by 4 bases and J by 7 bases, leaving 19 bases between them. Germline loops: CDR1 KGHDR, CDR2 SFDVKD. This CDR3 comprises 15 residues. Here the CDR3 DNA reads TGTGCCACCAGTGACACCGGGACACTCCGTGGAGAGCAGTACTTC. Translation gives CATSDTGTLRGEQYF.

This clonotype was seen ten or more times. The rearrangement joins TRBV12-3 or TRBV12-4 to TRBJ2-7; 7 nucleotides agree with TRBD2. The CDR3 contains 12 residues. The ends lost 6 bases at V and 6 bases at J; junction bases unmatched: 5. The CDR3 region has the DNA TGTGCCAGCAGCCAAGGACTAGGCGAGCAGTACTTC. Translation: CASSQGLGEQYF.

This clonotype was counted a few times. This chain uses TRBV9 with TRBJ1-1; D is perhaps TRBD1 (6 bases). CDR1 SGDLS and CDR2 YYNGEE come from the germline V gene. The CDR3 runs 14 residues. V was cut by 1 base and J by 1 base, with 8 bases left in between. CDR3 protein: CASSVSTGNTEAFF. The DNA of the CDR3 is TGTGCCAGCAGCGTATCGACAGGGAACACTGAAGCTTTCTTT.

The J gene is TRBJ2-7, the V gene TRBV6-4; no reliable D call. Germline CDR1 reads MRHNA; CDR2 reads SNTAGT. This CDR3 comprises 13 residues. The V and J ends lost 3 bases and 3 bases respectively, with 9 bases between them. CDR3 nucleotide sequence: TGTGCCAGCAGTGAGCCAAACAACTACGAGCAGTACTTC. As protein: CASSEPNNYEQYF.